This T cell receptor (beta chain) originates from a study of blood T cell repertoires in COVID-19. Study at large: In each case, the material was cDNA or gDNA derived from T cells, B-cell-depleted T cells, or PBMCs.

In the authors' workflow: Estimates of nucleated cell counts were drawn from the amplification of reference gene primers. TCRdb's copy holds only in-frame clones and misses some; the assay was immunoSEQ multiplex PCR. The V and J calls and clone size were taken over from that table, and D and trimming were inferred from the DNA. The top ten clones hold about 4.2% of a sample with approximately 300,000 clones, about 89% of them seen once. This CDR3 has 13 amino acids. Trimming removed 3 bases from V and 8 bases from J, with 13 bases in between. Germline assignment: CDR1 LNHDA and CDR2 SQIVND (reference sequence).

The chain has TRBV19 and TRBJ1-2; D may be TRBD1 (5 bases). The receptor was isolated from a man aged 35 to 55 with acute or convalescent COVID-19. The sample taken for sequencing was peripheral blood. CDR3 residues: CASSMVAGQGYTF. The CDR3 nucleotides read TGTGCCAGTAGTATGGTTGCAGGGCAAGGCTACACCTTC.